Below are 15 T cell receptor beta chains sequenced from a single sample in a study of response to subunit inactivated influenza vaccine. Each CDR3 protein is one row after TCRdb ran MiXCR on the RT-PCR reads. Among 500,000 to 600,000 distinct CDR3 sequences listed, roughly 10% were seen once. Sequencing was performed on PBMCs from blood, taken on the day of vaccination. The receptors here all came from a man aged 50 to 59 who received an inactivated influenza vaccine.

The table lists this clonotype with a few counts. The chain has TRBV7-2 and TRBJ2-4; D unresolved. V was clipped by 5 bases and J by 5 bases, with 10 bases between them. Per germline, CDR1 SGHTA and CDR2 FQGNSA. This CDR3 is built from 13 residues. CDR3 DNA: TGTGCCAGCAGCGCCCCGGACGAAAACATTCAGTACTTC. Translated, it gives CASSAPDENIQYF. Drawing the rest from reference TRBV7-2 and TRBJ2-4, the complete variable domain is GAGVSQSPSNKVTEKGKDVELRCDPISGHTALYWYRQSLGQGLEFLIYFQGNSAPDKSGLPSDRFSAERTGGSVSTLTIQRTQQEDSAVYLCASSAPDENIQYFGAGTRLSVL.

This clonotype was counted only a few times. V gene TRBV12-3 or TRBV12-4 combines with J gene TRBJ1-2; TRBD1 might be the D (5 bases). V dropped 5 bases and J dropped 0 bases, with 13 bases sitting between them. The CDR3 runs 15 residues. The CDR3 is CASSPAGNTNYGYTF. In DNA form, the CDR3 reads TGTGCCAGCAGTCCTGCAGGGAATACTAACTATGGCTACACCTTC.

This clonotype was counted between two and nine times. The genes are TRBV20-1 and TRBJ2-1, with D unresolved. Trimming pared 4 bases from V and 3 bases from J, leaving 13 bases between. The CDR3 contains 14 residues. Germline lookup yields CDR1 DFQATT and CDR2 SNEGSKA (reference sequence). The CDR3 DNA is TGCAGTGCTATCGGCAGGACGAACTACAATGAGCAGTTCTTC. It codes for CSAIGRTNYNEQFF.

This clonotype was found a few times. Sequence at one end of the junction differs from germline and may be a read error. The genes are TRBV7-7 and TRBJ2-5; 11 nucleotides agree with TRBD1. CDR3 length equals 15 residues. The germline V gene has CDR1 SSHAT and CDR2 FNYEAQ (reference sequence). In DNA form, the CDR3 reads TGTGCTAGCACCGCTGGGACAGGGGGAGATGAGACCCAGTACTTC. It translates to CASTAGTGGDETQYF.

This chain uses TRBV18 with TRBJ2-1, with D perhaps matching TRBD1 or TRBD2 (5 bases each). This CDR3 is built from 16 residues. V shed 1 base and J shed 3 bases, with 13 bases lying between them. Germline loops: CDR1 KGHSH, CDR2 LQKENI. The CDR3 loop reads CASSPRGSGNYNEQFF. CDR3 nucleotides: TGTGCCAGCTCACCACGGGGGTCGGGGAACTACAATGAGCAGTTCTTC.

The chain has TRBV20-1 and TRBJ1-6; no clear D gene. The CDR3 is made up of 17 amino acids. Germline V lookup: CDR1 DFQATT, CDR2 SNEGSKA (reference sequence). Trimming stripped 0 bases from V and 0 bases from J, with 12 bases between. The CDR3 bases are TGCAGTGCTAGAGACCTCCGGGGAAGCTCCTATAATTCACCCCTCCACTTT. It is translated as CSARDLRGSSYNSPLHF.

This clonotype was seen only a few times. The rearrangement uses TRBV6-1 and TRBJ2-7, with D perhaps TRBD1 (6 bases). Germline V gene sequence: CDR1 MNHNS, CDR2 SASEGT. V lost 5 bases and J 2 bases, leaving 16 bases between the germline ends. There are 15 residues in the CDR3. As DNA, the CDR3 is TGTGCCAGCAGTATGGGACACCTGGGCACCTACGAGCAGTACTTC. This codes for CASSMGHLGTYEQYF.

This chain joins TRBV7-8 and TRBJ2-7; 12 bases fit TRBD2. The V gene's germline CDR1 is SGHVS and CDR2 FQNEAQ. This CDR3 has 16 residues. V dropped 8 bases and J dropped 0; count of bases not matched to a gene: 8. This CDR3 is CASGFPGLAGSYEQYF. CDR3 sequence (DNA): TGTGCCAGCGGGTTCCCGGGACTAGCGGGCTCCTACGAGCAGTACTTC.

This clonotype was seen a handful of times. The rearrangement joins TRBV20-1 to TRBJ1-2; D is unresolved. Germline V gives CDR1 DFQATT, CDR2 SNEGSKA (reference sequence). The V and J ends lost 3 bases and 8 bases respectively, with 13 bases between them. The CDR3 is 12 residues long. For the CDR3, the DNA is TGCAGTGCTAGTCGTGGGATGCGCGGCTACACCTTC. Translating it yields CSASRGMRGYTF.

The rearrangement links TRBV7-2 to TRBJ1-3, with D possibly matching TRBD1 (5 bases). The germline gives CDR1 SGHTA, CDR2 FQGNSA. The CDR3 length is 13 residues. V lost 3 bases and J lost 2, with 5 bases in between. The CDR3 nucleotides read TGTGCCAGCAGCTTCAGGGCTGGAAACACCATATATTTT. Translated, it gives CASSFRAGNTIYF.

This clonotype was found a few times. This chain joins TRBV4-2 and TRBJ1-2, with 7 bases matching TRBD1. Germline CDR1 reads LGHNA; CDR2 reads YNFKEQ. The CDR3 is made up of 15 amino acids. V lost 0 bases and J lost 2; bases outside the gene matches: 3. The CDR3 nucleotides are TGTGCCAGCAGCCAAGAGGGACAGCTGAACTATGGCTACACCTTC. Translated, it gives CASSQEGQLNYGYTF.

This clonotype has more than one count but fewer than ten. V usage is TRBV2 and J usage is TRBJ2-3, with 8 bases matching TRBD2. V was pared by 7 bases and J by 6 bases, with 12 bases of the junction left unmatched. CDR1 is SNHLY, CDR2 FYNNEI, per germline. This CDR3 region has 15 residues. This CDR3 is CASTREGLRTDTQYF. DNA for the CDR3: TGTGCCAGCACCCGGGAGGGGCTGAGAACCGATACGCAGTATTTT.

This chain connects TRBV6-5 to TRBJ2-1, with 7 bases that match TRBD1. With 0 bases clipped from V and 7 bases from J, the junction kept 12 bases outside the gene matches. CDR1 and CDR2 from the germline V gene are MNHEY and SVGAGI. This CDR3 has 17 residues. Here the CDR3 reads CASSYSGRIGTVNEQFF. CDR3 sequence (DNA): TGTGCCAGCAGTTACTCTGGCCGCATAGGGACAGTTAATGAGCAGTTCTTC.

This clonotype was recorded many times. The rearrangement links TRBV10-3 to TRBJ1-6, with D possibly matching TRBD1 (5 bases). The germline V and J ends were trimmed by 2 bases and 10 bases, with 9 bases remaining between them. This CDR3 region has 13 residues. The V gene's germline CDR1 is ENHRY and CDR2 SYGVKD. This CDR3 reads CAISEGRGSPLHF. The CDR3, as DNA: TGTGCCATCAGTGAGGGTCGGGGGTCACCCCTCCACTTT.

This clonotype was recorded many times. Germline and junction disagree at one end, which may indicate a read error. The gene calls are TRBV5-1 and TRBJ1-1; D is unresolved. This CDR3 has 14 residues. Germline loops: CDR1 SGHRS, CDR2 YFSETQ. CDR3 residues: CASRPFDISPRLAF. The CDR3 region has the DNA TGCGCCAGCAGACCCTTCGACATATCTCCGCGTCTGGCCTTT.